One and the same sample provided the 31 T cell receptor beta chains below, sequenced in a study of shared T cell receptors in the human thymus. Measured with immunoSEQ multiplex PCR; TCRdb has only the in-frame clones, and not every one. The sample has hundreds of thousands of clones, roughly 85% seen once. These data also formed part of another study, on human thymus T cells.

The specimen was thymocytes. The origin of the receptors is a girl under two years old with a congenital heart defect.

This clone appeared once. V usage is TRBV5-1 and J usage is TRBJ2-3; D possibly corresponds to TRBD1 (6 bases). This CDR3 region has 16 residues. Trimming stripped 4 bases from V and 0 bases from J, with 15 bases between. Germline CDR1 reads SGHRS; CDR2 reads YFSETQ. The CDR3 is CASSRPGTLSTDTQYF. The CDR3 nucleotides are TGCGCCAGCAGCCGGCCCGGGACACTTAGCACAGATACGCAGTATTTT.

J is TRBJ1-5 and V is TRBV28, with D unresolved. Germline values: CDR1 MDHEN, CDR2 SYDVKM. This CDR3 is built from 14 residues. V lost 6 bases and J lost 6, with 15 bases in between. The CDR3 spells CASSVGRRGQPQHF. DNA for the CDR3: TGTGCCAGCAGCGTCGGACGTCGGGGTCAGCCCCAGCATTTT.

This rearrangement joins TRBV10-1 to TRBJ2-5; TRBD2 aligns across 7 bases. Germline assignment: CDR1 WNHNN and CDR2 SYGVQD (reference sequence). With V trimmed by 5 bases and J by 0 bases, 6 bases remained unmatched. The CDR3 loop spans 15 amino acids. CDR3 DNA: TGCGCCAGCAGTCGGGACGGGAGGTACCAAGAGACCCAGTACTTC. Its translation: CASSRDGRYQETQYF.

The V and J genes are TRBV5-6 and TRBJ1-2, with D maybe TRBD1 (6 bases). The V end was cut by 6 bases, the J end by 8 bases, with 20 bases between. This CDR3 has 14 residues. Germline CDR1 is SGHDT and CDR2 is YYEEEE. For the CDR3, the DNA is TGTGCCAGCACGACTGACGACAGGAGAGAAGGCTACACCTTC. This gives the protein CASTTDDRREGYTF.

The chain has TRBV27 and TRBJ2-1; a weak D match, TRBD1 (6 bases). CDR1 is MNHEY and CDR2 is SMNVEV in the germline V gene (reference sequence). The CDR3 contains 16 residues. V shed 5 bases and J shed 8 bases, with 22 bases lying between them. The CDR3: CASSVGGVQPTDEQFF. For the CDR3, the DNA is TGTGCCAGCAGTGTAGGGGGAGTTCAACCTACCGATGAGCAGTTCTTC.

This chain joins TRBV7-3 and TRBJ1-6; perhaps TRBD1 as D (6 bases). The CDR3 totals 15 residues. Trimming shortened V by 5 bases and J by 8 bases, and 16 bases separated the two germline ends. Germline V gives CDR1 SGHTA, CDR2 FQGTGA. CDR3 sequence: CASSLGGAEDSPLHF. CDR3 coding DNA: TGTGCCAGCAGCCTAGGGGGGGCCGAGGATTCACCCCTCCACTTT.

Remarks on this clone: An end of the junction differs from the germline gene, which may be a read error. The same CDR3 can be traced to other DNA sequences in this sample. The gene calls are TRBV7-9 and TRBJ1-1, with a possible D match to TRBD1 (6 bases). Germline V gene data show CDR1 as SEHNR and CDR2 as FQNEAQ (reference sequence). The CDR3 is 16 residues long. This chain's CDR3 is CASSPETGNGQTEAFF. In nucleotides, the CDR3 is TGCGCCAGCAGTCCTGAAACCGGAAACGGACAGACTGAAGCTTTCTTT.

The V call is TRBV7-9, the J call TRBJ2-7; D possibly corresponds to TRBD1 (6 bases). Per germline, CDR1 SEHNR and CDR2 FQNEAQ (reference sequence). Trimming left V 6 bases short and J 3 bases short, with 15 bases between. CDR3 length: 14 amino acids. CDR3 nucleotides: TGTGCCAGCAGACGACAGGCTGACGGCTACGAGCAGTACTTC. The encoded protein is CASRRQADGYEQYF.

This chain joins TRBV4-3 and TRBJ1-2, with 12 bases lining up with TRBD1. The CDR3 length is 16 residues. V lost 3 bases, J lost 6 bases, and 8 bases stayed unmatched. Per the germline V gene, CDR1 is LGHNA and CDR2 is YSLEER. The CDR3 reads CASSQNSGQGADGYTF. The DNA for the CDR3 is TGCGCCAGCAGCCAGAACTCGGGACAGGGGGCGGATGGCTACACCTTC.

For the CDR3, the DNA is TGTGCCAGCAGCCAAGACAGGACGAACACTGAAGCTTTCTTT. It yields the protein CASSQDRTNTEAFF. The chain recombines TRBV5-5 with TRBJ1-1; possible D gene TRBD1, 6 bases. Trimming pared 4 bases from V and 1 base from J, leaving 11 bases between. CDR1 is SGHKS, CDR2 YYEKEE, per germline (reference sequence). The CDR3 has 14 residues.

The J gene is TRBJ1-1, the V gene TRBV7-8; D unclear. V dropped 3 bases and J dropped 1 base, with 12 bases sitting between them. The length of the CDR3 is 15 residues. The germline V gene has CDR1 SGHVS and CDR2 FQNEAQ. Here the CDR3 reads CASSLDREGNTEAFF. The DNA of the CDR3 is TGTGCCAGCAGCTTGGACCGGGAGGGGAACACTGAAGCTTTCTTT.

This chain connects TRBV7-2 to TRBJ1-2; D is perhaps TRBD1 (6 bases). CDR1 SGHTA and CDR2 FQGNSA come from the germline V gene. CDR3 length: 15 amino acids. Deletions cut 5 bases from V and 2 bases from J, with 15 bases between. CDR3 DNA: TGTGCCAGCAGCCCAAGAGGGACATCCAACTATGGCTACACCTTC. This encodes CASSPRGTSNYGYTF.

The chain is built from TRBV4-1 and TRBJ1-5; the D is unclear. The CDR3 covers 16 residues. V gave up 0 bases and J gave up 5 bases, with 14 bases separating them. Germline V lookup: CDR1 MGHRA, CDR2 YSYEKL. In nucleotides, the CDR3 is TGCGCCAGCAGCCAAGATGACGGCAGGCAGGATCAGCCCCAGCATTTT. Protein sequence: CASSQDDGRQDQPQHF.

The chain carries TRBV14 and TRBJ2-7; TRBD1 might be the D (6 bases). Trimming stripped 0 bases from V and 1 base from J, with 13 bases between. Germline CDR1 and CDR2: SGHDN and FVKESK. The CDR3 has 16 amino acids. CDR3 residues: CASSQERGTDSYEQYF. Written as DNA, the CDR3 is TGTGCCAGCAGCCAAGAAAGGGGGACGGATTCCTACGAGCAGTACTTC.

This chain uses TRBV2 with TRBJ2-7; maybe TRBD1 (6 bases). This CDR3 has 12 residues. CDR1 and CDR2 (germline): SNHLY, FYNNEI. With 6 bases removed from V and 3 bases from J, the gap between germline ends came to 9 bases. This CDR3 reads CASRDRLYEQYF. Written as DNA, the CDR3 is TGTGCCAGCAGGGACAGACTCTACGAGCAGTACTTC.

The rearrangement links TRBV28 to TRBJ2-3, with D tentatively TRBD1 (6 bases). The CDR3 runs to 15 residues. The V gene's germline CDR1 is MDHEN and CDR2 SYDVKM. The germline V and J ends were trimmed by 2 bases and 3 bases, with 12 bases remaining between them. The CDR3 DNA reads TGTGCCAGCAGTTTAGGGTACAGGGCTACAGATACGCAGTATTTT. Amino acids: CASSLGYRATDTQYF.

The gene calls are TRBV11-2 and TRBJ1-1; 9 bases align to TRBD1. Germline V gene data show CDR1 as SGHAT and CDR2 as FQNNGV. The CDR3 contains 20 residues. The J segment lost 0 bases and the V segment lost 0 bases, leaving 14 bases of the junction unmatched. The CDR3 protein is CASSLEGLAGQGPVNTEAFF. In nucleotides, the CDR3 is TGTGCCAGCAGCTTAGAAGGGTTGGCTGGACAGGGGCCGGTGAACACTGAAGCTTTCTTT.

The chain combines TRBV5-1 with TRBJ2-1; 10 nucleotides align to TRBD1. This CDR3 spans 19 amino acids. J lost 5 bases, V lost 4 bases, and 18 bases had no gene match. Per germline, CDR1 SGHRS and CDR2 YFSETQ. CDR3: CASSLSGTGDIGQDNEQFF. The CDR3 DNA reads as TGCGCCAGCAGCCTTTCCGGGACAGGGGATATAGGGCAGGACAATGAGCAGTTCTTC.

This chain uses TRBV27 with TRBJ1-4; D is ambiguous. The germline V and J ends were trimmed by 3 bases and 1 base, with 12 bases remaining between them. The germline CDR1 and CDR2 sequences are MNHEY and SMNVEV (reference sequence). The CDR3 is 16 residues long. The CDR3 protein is CASSLAPAITNEKLFF. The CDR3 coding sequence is TGTGCCAGCAGTTTGGCCCCCGCAATAACTAATGAAAAACTGTTTTTT.

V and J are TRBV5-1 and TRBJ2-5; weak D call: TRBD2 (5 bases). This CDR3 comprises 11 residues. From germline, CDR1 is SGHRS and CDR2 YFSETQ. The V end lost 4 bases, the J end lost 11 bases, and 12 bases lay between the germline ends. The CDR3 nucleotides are TGCGCCAGCAGCCCCGGACTTGAGCAGTACTTC. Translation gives CASSPGLEQYF.

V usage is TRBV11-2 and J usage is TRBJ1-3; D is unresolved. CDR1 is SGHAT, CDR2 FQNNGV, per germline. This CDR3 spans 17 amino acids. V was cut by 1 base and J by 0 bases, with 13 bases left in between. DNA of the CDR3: TGTGCCAGCAGCTTAGGAAGTACTACTTTCTCTGGAAACACCATATATTTT. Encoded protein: CASSLGSTTFSGNTIYF.

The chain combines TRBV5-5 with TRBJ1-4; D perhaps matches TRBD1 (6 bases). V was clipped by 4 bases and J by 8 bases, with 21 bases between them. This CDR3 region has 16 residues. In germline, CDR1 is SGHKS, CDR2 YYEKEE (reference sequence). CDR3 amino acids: CASSVLPGQPAEKLFF. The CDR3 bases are TGTGCCAGCAGCGTTCTGCCGGGACAACCGGCGGAAAAACTGTTTTTT.

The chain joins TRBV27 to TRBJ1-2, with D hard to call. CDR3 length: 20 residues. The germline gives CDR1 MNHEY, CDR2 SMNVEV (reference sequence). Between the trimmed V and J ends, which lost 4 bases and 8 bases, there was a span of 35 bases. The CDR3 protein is CASSCVKSTEPRLIRGGYTF. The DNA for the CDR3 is TGTGCCAGCAGTTGCGTGAAGTCGACGGAACCCCGGCTTATCCGAGGGGGCTACACCTTC.

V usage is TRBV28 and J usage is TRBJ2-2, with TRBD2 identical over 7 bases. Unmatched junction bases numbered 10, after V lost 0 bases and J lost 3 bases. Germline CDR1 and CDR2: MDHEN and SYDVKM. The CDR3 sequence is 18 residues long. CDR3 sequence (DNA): TGTGCCAGCAGTTTATGGCAAGCGGGGCGGACCTACACCGGGGAGCTGTTTTTT. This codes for CASSLWQAGRTYTGELFF.

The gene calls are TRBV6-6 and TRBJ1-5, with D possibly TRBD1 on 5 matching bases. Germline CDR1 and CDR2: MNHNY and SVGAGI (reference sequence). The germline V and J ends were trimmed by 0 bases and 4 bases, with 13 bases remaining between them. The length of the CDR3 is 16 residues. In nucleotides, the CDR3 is TGTGCCAGCAGTTACTCGTTCGGGGGGGGGAATCAGCCCCAGCATTTT. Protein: CASSYSFGGGNQPQHF.

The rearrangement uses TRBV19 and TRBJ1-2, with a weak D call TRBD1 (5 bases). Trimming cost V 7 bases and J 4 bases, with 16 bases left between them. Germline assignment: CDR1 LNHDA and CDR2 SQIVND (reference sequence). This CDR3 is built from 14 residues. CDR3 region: CASTVDSYSYGYTF. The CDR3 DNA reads TGTGCCAGTACCGTAGACAGTTACAGCTATGGCTACACCTTC.

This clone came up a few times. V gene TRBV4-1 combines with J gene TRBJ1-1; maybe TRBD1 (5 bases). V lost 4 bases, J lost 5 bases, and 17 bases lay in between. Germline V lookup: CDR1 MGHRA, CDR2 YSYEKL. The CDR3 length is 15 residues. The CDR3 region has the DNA TGCGCCAGCAGCCCGCGGTACGGGGGAGAGACTGAAGCTTTCTTT. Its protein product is CASSPRYGGETEAFF.

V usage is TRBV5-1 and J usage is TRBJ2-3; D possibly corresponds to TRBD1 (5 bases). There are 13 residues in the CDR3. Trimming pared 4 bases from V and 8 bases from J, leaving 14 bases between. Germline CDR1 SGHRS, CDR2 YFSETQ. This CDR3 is CASSPRAFATQYF. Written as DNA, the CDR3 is TGCGCCAGCAGCCCCAGGGCATTCGCTACGCAGTATTTT.

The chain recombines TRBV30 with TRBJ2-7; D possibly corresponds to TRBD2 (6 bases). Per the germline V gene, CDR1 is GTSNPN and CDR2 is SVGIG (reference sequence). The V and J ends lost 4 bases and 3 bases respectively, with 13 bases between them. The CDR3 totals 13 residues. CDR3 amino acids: CAWTTDGSYEQYF. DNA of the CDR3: TGTGCCTGGACCACGGACGGGAGCTACGAGCAGTACTTC. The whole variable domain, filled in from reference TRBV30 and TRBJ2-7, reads SQTIHQWPATLVQPVGSPLSLECTVEGTSNPNLYWYRQAAGRGLQLLFYSVGIGQISSEVPQNLSASRPQDRQFILSSKKLLLSDSGFYLCAWTTDGSYEQYFGPGTRLTVT.

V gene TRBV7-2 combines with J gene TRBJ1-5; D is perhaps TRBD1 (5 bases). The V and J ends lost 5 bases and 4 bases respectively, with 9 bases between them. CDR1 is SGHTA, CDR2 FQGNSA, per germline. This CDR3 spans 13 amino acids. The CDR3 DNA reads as TGTGCCAGCAGCCATCGGGGGAATCAGCCCCAGCATTTT. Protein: CASSHRGNQPQHF.

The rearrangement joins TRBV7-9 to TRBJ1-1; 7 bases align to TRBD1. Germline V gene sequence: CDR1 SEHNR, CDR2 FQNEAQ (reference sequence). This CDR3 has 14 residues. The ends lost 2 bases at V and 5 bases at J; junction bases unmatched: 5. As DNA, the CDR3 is TGTGCCAGCAGCTTAATAACAGGGGTAACTGAAGCTTTCTTT. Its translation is CASSLITGVTEAFF.